The present TCR beta chain was sequenced within a study of cytomegalovirus exposure and HLA in healthy donors. Comments on this clone: Its specificity is not known.

Profiling relied on immunoSEQ multiplex PCR, and the TCRdb table lists in-frame clones only, not all of them. The profile covers about 160,000 clones, with 70% to 90% appearing a single time and about 2.3% taken by the ten largest. V dropped 1 base and J dropped 3 bases, with 11 bases sitting between them. The CDR3 contains 15 residues. CDR1 is LNHDA, CDR2 SQIVND, per germline (reference sequence). Findings and limits, study-wide: The study recorded fewer than 200 TCR beta chains that were cytomegalovirus-associated.

The sequenced sample consisted of PBMCs. The origin of this receptor is a young man in good health and CMV-seropositive. The rearrangement links TRBV19 to TRBJ2-3; the D gene is possibly TRBD2 (6 bases). The CDR3 nucleotides are TGTGCCAGTAGTATAGGGAGGGGCTCAACAGATACGCAGTATTTT. This sequence encodes CASSIGRGSTDTQYF.